This T cell receptor (beta chain) stems from a study of human T cells and chemical hapten exposure. This clonotype was found many times. Time point meaning: patch test 1, 2 weeks after DPC sensitization. Stated treatment: therapeutic diphenylcyclopropenone sensitization with weekly scalp DPC. V dropped 0 bases and J dropped 5 bases, with 10 bases sitting between them. Germline values: CDR1 LGHDT, CDR2 YNNKEL (reference sequence). The CDR3 loop spans 14 amino acids. MiXCR, applied by TCRdb to the RACE reads, yields one record per CDR3 protein. The sample gives 180,000 or so distinct CDR3 sequences, roughly 14% of which show up once; 1.7% is in the top ten.

This clonotype originated in a woman aged 25-40 years with alopecia areata. Some clones in this sample may be carry-over from other donors' samples. The sample in question was whole blood, obtained in connection with sensitization to the hapten diphenylcyclopropenone (DPC). The chain links TRBV3-1 to TRBJ1-2; no reliable D call. The CDR3 sequence: CASSQDPTAYGYTF. In DNA form, the CDR3 reads TGTGCCAGCAGCCAAGATCCCACAGCATATGGCTACACCTTC.